The clone carrying this T cell receptor beta chain showed up many times. Its antigen is currently unknown. The sample comes from a study of T cells in Graves' hyperthyroidism and ophthalmopathy. If no ophthalmopathy progression occurred within 18 months, Graves' hyperthyroidism was stable. The patients, who ranged from 18 to 65 in age, presented with newly diagnosed hyperthyroidism lasting under 2 months. Germline V gene data show CDR1 as LNHDA and CDR2 as SQIVND (reference sequence). The CDR3 contains 14 residues. With 8 bases removed from V and 5 bases from J, the gap between germline ends came to 16 bases. Authors of the study amplified TCR beta CDR3 regions from RNA transcripts. RT-PCR in the first round (using the HTBI primer set) targeted the TCR CDR3. TCRdb itself ran the multiplex PCR reads through MiXCR, one entry per CDR3 protein. The sample consists of about 420,000 distinct CDR3 sequences, around 14% of them appearing once.

Study-wide results and caveats: Ophthalmopathy cases were set apart from stable hyperthyroidism by a 13 V-J model. Appearing also in blood were most of the thyroid clonotypes expanded above 0.001.

Specimen: blood. This TCR was recovered from a woman under 30 with Graves' hyperthyroidism. The V gene is TRBV19, the J gene TRBJ1-5; D is ambiguous. The CDR3 loop reads CASRLRRGYQPQHF. CDR3 coding DNA: TGTGCCAGTCGGCTTCGACGGGGATATCAGCCCCAGCATTTT.